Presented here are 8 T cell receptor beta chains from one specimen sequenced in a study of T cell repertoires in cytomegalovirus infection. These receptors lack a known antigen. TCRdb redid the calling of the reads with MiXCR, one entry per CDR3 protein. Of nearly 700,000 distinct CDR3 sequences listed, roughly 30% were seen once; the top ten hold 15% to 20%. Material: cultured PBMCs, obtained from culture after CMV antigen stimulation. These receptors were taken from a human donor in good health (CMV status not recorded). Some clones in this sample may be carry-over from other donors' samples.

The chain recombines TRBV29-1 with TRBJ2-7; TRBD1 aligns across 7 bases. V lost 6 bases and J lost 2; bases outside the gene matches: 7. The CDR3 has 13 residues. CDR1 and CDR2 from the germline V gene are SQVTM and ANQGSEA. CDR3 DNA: TGCAGCGTCGAGGACAGGTATACCTACGAGCAGTACTTC. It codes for CSVEDRYTYEQYF.

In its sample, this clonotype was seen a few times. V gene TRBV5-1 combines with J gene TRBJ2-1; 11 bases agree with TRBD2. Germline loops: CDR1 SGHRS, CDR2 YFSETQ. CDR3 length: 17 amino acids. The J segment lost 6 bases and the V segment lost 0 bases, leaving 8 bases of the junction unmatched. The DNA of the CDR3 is TGCGCCAGCAGCTTGGGTGGTGGACTAGCGGGTGGCAATGAGCAGTTCTTC. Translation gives CASSLGGGLAGGNEQFF.

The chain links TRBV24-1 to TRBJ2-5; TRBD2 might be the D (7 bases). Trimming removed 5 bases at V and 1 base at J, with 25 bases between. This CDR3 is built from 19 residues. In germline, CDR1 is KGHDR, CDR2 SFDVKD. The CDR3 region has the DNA TGTGCCACCAGTGGTTCTTGGCGTGGTTCTCGGGGGGCCCAAGAGACCCAGTACTTC. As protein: CATSGSWRGSRGAQETQYF.

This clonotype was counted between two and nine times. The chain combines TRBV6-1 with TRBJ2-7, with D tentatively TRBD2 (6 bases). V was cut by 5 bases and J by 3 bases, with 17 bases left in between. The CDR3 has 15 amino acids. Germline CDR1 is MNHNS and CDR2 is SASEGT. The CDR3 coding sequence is TGTGCCAGCAGTCAACCCGGGACTGGGGTCTACGAGCAGTACTTC. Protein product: CASSQPGTGVYEQYF.

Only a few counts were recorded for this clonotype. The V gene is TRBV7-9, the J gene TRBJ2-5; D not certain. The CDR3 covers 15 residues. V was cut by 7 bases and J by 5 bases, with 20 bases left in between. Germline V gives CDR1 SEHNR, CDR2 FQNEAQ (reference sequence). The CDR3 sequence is CASTRIGSRKETQYF. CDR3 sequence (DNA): TGTGCCAGCACAAGAATCGGCTCTCGGAAGGAGACCCAGTACTTC.

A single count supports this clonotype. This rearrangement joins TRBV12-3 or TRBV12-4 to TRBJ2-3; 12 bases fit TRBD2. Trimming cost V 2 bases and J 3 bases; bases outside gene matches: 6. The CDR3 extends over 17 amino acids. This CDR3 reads CASSLKTSGSGTDTQYF. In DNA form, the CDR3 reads TGTGCCAGCAGTTTAAAGACTAGCGGGAGTGGGACAGATACGCAGTATTTT.

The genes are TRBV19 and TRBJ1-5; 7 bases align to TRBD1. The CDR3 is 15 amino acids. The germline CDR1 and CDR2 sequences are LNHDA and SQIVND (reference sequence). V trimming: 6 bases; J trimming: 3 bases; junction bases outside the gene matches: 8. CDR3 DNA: TGTGCCAGTAGGTCCGGTCAGGGGGACAATCAGCCCCAGCATTTT. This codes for CASRSGQGDNQPQHF.

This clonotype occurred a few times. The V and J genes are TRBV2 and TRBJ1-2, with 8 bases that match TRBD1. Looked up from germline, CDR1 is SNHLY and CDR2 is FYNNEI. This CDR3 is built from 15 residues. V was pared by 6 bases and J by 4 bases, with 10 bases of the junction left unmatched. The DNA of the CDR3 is TGTGCCAGCAGCGGACAGGGCCGCATTTCCTATGGCTACACCTTC. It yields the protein CASSGQGRISYGYTF.